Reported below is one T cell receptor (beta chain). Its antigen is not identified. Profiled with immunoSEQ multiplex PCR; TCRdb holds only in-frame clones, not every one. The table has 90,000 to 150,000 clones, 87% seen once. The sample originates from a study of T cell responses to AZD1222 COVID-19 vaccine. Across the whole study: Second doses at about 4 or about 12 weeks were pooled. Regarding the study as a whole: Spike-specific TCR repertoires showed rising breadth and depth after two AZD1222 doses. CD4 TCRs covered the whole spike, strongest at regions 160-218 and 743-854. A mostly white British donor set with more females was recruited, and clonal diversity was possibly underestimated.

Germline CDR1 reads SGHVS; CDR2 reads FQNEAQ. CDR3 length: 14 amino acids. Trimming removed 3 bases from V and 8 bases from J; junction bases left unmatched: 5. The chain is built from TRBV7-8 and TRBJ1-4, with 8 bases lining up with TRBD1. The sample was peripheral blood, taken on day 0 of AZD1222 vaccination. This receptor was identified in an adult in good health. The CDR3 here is CASSFIRGQEKLFF. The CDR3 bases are TGTGCCAGCAGCTTCATCAGGGGGCAAGAAAAACTGTTTTTT. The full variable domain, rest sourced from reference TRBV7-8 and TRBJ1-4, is GAGVSQSPRYKVAKRGQDVALRCDPISGHVSLFWYQQALGQGPEFLTYFQNEAQLDKSGLPSDRFFAERPEGSVSTLKIQRTQQEDSAVYLCASSFIRGQEKLFFGSGTQLSVL.